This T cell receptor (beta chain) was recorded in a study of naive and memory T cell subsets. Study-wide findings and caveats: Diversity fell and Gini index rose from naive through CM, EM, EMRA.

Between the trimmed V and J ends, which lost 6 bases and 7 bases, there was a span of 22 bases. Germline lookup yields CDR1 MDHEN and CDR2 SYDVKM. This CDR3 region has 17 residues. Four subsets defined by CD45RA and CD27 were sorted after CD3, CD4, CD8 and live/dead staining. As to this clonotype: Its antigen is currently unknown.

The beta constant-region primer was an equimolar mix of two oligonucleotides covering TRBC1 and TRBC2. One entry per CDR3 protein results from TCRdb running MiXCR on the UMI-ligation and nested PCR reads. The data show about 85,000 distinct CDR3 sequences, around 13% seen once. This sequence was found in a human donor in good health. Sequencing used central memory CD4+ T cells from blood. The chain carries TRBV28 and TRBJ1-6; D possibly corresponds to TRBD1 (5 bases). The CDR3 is CASRPPGWQGRNSPLHF. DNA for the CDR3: TGTGCCAGCAGGCCCCCCGGTTGGCAGGGAAGGAATTCACCCCTCCACTTT.